This T cell receptor (beta chain) came from a study of T cells in Graves' hyperthyroidism and ophthalmopathy. Overall study findings and caveats: Ophthalmopathy was identified by the model a median about six months ahead of onset. Researchers found most expanded thyroid clonotypes above 0.001 in blood as well.

Amplified regions were TCR beta CDR3 sequences from RNA transcripts. TCR CDR3 regions were first amplified by RT-PCR with HTBI primers. A single record per CDR3 protein comes from TCRdb applying MiXCR to the multiplex PCR reads. Among some 600,000 distinct CDR3 sequences, around 46% were seen once, and the ten largest hold roughly 8.2%. Many counts were recorded for this clonotype. Antigen: not known. With a duration under 2 months, the hyperthyroidism was newly diagnosed in patients aged 18 to 65. The CDR3 has 13 amino acids. Trimming pared 1 base from V and 6 bases from J, leaving 7 bases between. CDR1 and CDR2 from the germline V gene are SEHNR and FQNEAQ (reference sequence).

The sample comprised peripheral blood or thyroid tissue (not recorded which). The chain couples TRBV7-9 to TRBJ1-5; D gene unclear. The clonotype was recovered from a woman under 30 with Graves' hyperthyroidism. CDR3 protein: CASSLGTSQPQHF. CDR3 sequence (DNA): TGTGCCAGCAGCTTAGGGACCTCTCAGCCCCAGCATTTT.